Presented here are 22 T cell receptor beta chains from one specimen sequenced in a study of long-term antiretroviral therapy in people with HIV. An immunoSEQ assay, version v3.0, was performed at survey level. Sequencing was performed with immunoSEQ multiplex PCR; in TCRdb, only in-frame clones are kept and a portion is missing. The sample yields approximately 23,000 clones, roughly 80% seen once. Sequenced material: unsorted PBMCs, taken roughly 6.1 years after starting antiretroviral therapy. Source of these receptors: a man in his thirties or forties with HIV.

The chain couples TRBV2 to TRBJ2-7, with D perhaps matching TRBD1 (6 bases). CDR1 SNHLY and CDR2 FYNNEI come from the germline V gene. The CDR3 extends over 15 amino acids. V was pared by 6 bases and J by 2 bases, with 17 bases between. CDR3 amino acids: CASSPLTGLPYEQYF. The CDR3 DNA reads TGTGCCAGCAGCCCCCTGACAGGTCTACCCTACGAGCAGTACTTC.

The CDR3 bases are TGTGCCAGCAGCTTGAGTGGTGAGCAGTTCTTC. Its protein product is CASSLSGEQFF. The V gene is TRBV5-6, the J gene TRBJ2-1, with no clear D. In germline, CDR1 is SGHDT, CDR2 YYEEEE. V lost 1 base and J 9 bases, leaving 5 bases between the germline ends. The CDR3 totals 11 residues.

This chain joins TRBV19 and TRBJ2-3; 7 nucleotides match TRBD2. The CDR3 is 16 amino acids. In germline, CDR1 is LNHDA, CDR2 SQIVND (reference sequence). The V and J ends lost 1 base and 8 bases, in that order; junction bases with no gene match: 12. CDR3 nucleotide sequence: TGTGCCAGTAGTATAGGTAGGCGGGAGCGTCGAGTTACGCAGTATTTT. It is translated as CASSIGRRERRVTQYF.

This chain connects TRBV7-2 to TRBJ2-1, with no clear D. Trimming stripped 5 bases from V and 0 bases from J, with 8 bases between. The length of the CDR3 is 14 residues. The germline gives CDR1 SGHTA, CDR2 FQGNSA. The CDR3 reads CASSPRASYNEQFF. CDR3 DNA: TGTGCCAGCAGCCCCCGGGCCTCCTACAATGAGCAGTTCTTC.

The chain links TRBV4-2 to TRBJ1-5, with 8 bases identical to TRBD1. CDR1 is LGHNA, CDR2 YNFKEQ, per germline. V dropped 8 bases and J dropped 5; count of bases not matched to a gene: 5. This CDR3 is built from 13 residues. CDR3 DNA: TGTGCCAGCGGCGGACAGGGCGATCAGCCCCAGCATTTT. Amino acid sequence: CASGGQGDQPQHF.

This clone appeared once. The rearrangement links TRBV18 to TRBJ2-7, with 7 bases matching TRBD1. V was clipped by 3 bases and J by 3 bases; unmatched bases: 11. The CDR3 covers 16 residues. Germline-derived CDR1 and CDR2 are KGHSH and LQKENI. The CDR3, as DNA: TGTGCCAGCTCACCTGAGGCAGATAGGGGGCTCTACGAGCAGTACTTC. The encoded protein is CASSPEADRGLYEQYF.

Here the CDR3 reads CASSWGDRNEKLFF. The CDR3 coding sequence is TGTGCCAGCAGTTGGGGGGACAGAAATGAAAAACTGTTTTTT. V and J are TRBV28 and TRBJ1-4; TRBD1 matches 7 bases. The J segment lost 5 bases and the V segment lost 4 bases, leaving 4 bases of the junction unmatched. The CDR3 is 14 amino acids. Germline CDR1 MDHEN, CDR2 SYDVKM. Combining the CDR3 with reference TRBV28 and TRBJ1-4 gives the whole variable domain DVKVTQSSRYLVKRTGEKVFLECVQDMDHENMFWYRQDPGLGLRLIYFSYDVKMKEKGDIPEGYSVSREKKERFSLILESASTNQTSMYLCASSWGDRNEKLFFGSGTQLSVL.

The V gene is TRBV25-1, the J gene TRBJ1-3; 7 nucleotides align to TRBD1. CDR1 is MGHDK and CDR2 is SYGVNS in the germline V gene. The V segment lost 4 bases and the J segment 7 bases; nucleotides outside the gene matches: 7. The CDR3 extends over 14 amino acids. CDR3 sequence (DNA): TGTGCCAGCAGTGCACCCCAGGGGGGGAACACCATATATTTT. It yields the protein CASSAPQGGNTIYF. The full variable domain, its missing parts supplied by reference TRBV25-1 and TRBJ1-3, is EADIYQTPRYLVIGTGKKITLECSQTMGHDKMYWYQQDPGMELHLIHYSYGVNSTEKGDLSSESTVSRIRTEHFPLTLESARPSHTSQYLCASSAPQGGNTIYFGEGSWLTVV.

This clone turned up a few times. The V and J genes are TRBV7-8 and TRBJ2-7, with 9 bases matching TRBD2. Germline CDR1 and CDR2: SGHVS and FQNEAQ. The CDR3 spans 16 residues. V was pared by 2 bases and J by 7 bases, with 12 bases of the junction left unmatched. The CDR3 protein is CASSLMPSGTLGEQYF. The DNA for the CDR3 is TGTGCCAGCAGCTTAATGCCTAGCGGGACCCTGGGTGAGCAGTACTTC.

The chain has TRBV28 and TRBJ2-7; D gene uncertain. Deletions cut 2 bases from V and 4 bases from J, with 6 bases between. The CDR3 is 12 amino acids. Germline V gene sequence: CDR1 MDHEN, CDR2 SYDVKM. CDR3 bases: TGTGCCAGCAGTTTAGGTGGATACGAGCAGTACTTC. Amino acids: CASSLGGYEQYF.

The chain uses TRBV5-6 and TRBJ1-4, with 8 nucleotides matching TRBD1. The CDR3 has 13 residues. V shed 3 bases, J shed 6 bases, and the junction held 1 base outside the gene matches. CDR1 is SGHDT and CDR2 is YYEEEE in the germline V gene. CDR3 nucleotides: TGTGCCAGCAGCTCGGACAGGGATGAAAAACTGTTTTTT. Translating it yields CASSSDRDEKLFF.

The J gene is TRBJ1-2, the V gene TRBV29-1; maybe TRBD1 (6 bases). The CDR3 sequence is 13 residues long. Germline V gene sequence: CDR1 SQVTM, CDR2 ANQGSEA. V lost 4 bases, J lost 4 bases, and 13 bases lay in between. CDR3 sequence (DNA): TGCAGCGTTGGTCCCGAGGGGGTCTATGGCTACACCTTC. It codes for CSVGPEGVYGYTF.

The CDR3: CASSGQTSGSFTDTQYF. The DNA of the CDR3 is TGTGCCAGCAGCGGACAGACTAGCGGATCATTCACAGATACGCAGTATTTT. V usage is TRBV28 and J usage is TRBJ2-3, with 9 bases aligning to TRBD2. This CDR3 is 17 amino acids long. V shed 6 bases, J shed 2 bases, and the junction held 12 bases outside the gene matches. Looked up from germline, CDR1 is MDHEN and CDR2 is SYDVKM.

This chain links TRBV19 with TRBJ2-2; the D is unclear. Germline V gene lookup returns CDR1 LNHDA and CDR2 SQIVND (reference sequence). The CDR3 runs to 12 residues. Trimming pared 7 bases from V and 6 bases from J, leaving 9 bases between. The DNA for the CDR3 is TGTGCCAGTACGGCCTTTGCCGGGGAGCTGTTTTTT. Encoded protein: CASTAFAGELFF.

The gene calls are TRBV6-6 and TRBJ2-1, with D possibly matching TRBD1 (5 bases). V gave up 0 bases and J gave up 4 bases, with 7 bases separating them. Per the germline V gene, CDR1 is MNHNY and CDR2 is SVGAGI (reference sequence). The CDR3 is 14 residues long. The CDR3 reads CASSYSAGYNEQFF. In DNA, the CDR3 is TGTGCCAGCAGTTACTCCGCAGGGTACAATGAGCAGTTCTTC.

This clone was detected a few times. This sequence joins TRBV7-3 and TRBJ1-5, with a tentative D call TRBD1 (5 bases). The CDR3 covers 13 residues. In germline, CDR1 is SGHTA, CDR2 FQGTGA. V gave up 4 bases and J gave up 7 bases, with 11 bases separating them. As DNA, the CDR3 is TGTGCCAGCAGCTCTCGGGGGGGACAGCCCCAGCATTTT. The encoded protein is CASSSRGGQPQHF.

This chain uses TRBV19 with TRBJ1-6; 8 positions match TRBD1. After removal of 5 bases from V and 10 bases from J, the junction contained 7 bases not matched to a gene. The germline CDR1 and CDR2 sequences are LNHDA and SQIVND (reference sequence). This CDR3 contains 14 residues. CDR3 nucleotide sequence: TGTGCCAGTAGTCAGGACAGGGAAGTCTCACCCCTCCACTTT. Protein sequence: CASSQDREVSPLHF.

This chain uses TRBV6-5 with TRBJ1-1, with a weak D call TRBD1 (5 bases). This CDR3 comprises 16 residues. Trimming pared 0 bases from V and 4 bases from J, leaving 15 bases between. The germline V gene encodes CDR1 MNHEY and CDR2 SVGAGI. The CDR3 loop reads CASSYSRGGVGTEAFF. The CDR3 nucleotides are TGTGCCAGCAGTTACTCCCGGGGAGGGGTTGGCACTGAAGCTTTCTTT.

This chain joins TRBV4-2 and TRBJ2-6, with 9 bases that match TRBD1. This CDR3 has 19 residues. CDR1 LGHNA and CDR2 YNFKEQ come from the germline V gene. V lost 2 bases to trimming and J lost 1 base; unmatched junction nucleotides: 9. The CDR3 region is CASSQLSGTGKSGANVLTF. As DNA, the CDR3 is TGTGCCAGCAGCCAACTTTCCGGGACAGGGAAATCTGGGGCCAACGTCCTGACTTTC.

The V gene is TRBV11-1, the J gene TRBJ1-1; D gene unclear. Trimming removed 5 bases from V and 8 bases from J, with 12 bases in between. The V gene's germline CDR1 is SGHAT and CDR2 FQDESV (reference sequence). CDR3 size: 12 residues. As DNA, the CDR3 is TGTGCCAGCAGCCCCAGCGATACCGAAGCTTTCTTT. Translation: CASSPSDTEAFF.

CDR3 sequence reads: CASSLIGSGANVLTF. CDR3 nucleotide sequence: TGTGCCAGCAGCTTAATAGGCTCTGGGGCCAACGTCCTGACTTTC. The V and J genes are TRBV7-3 and TRBJ2-6; D unresolved. The V gene lost 1 base and the J gene lost 0 bases, with 4 bases spanning the gap. The germline gives CDR1 SGHTA, CDR2 FQGTGA. The CDR3 contains 15 residues.

The chain joins TRBV11-3 to TRBJ2-2; D possibly corresponds to TRBD1 (5 bases). The CDR3 runs 17 residues. V lost 3 bases, J lost 3 bases, and 17 bases lay in between. Germline CDR1 SGHNT, CDR2 YENEEA. This CDR3 is CASSLGLTARDTGELFF. The CDR3 coding sequence is TGTGCCAGCAGCTTGGGGCTGACTGCAAGGGACACCGGGGAGCTGTTTTTT.